This record covers a single T cell receptor beta chain. The data are from a study of blood T cell repertoires in COVID-19. About the research overall: Acute and convalescent COVID-19 samples came from the United States, Italy and Spain.

Assay used: immunoSEQ multiplex PCR; TCRdb lists only in-frame clones, some missing. The data hold 200,000 to 300,000 clones, with about 82% observed a single time. The V gene's germline CDR1 is SGHDT and CDR2 YYEEEE. The length of the CDR3 is 17 residues. Trimming took 0 bases from V and 2 from J, leaving 16 bases between them. The chain has TRBV5-6 and TRBJ2-3; possible D gene TRBD2, 7 bases. The receptor was derived from a woman over 75 with COVID-19, enrolled during active disease. Source material: peripheral blood. This CDR3 reads CASSLGPPGGATDTQYF. The CDR3 DNA follows: TGTGCCAGCAGCTTGGGACCCCCGGGGGGCGCCACAGATACGCAGTATTTT. The variable domain in full, completed from reference TRBV5-6 and TRBJ2-3, reads DAGVTQSPTHLIKTRGQQVTLRCSPKSGHDTVSWYQQALGQGPQFIFQYYEEEERQRGNFPDRFSGHQFPNYSSELNVNALLLGDSALYLCASSLGPPGGATDTQYFGPGTRLTVL.